This T cell receptor (beta chain) appears in the sequencing data of a study of shared clonotypes between healthy human individuals. Germline V gene sequence: CDR1 SEHNR, CDR2 FQNEAQ (reference sequence). The CDR3 length is 14 residues. The V and J ends lost 5 bases and 5 bases, in that order; junction bases with no gene match: 8. The data were produced by immunoSEQ multiplex PCR, yet TCRdb's version contains in-frame clones alone and is incomplete. This table holds about 2.4 million clones, more than 90% found once. Material for sequencing was naive CD4+ T cells sorted from blood. Subset here: CD45RA+ positively selected. The receptor was isolated from a man aged 18 to 29 in good health. This chain connects TRBV7-9 to TRBJ1-1; 7 bases line up with TRBD1. CDR3 protein: CASSKSQGGTEAFF. Written as DNA, the CDR3 is TGTGCCAGCAGCAAATCGCAGGGGGGAACTGAAGCTTTCTTT. Full variable domain (missing parts from reference TRBV7-9 and TRBJ1-1): DTGVSQNPRHKITKRGQNVTFRCDPISEHNRLYWYRQTLGQGPEFLTYFQNEAQLEKSRLLSDRFSAERPKGSFSTLEIQRTEQGDSAMYLCASSKSQGGTEAFFGQGTRLTVV.